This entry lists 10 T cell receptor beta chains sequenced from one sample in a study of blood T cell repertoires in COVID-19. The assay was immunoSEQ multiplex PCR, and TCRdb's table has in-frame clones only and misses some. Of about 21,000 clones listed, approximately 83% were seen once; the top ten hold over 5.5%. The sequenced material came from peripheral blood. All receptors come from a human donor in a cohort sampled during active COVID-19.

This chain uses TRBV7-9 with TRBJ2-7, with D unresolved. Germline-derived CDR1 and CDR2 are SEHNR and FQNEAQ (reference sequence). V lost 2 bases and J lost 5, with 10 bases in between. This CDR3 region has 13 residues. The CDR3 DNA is TGTGCCAGCAGCTTAAGCGACCAGAACGAGCAGTACTTC. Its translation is CASSLSDQNEQYF.

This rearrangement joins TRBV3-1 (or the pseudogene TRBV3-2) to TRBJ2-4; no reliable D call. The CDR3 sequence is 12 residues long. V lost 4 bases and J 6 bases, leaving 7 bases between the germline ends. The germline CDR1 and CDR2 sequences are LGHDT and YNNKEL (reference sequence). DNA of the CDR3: TGTGCCAGCAGCCCGTATAGAAACATTCAGTACTTC. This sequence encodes CASSPYRNIQYF.

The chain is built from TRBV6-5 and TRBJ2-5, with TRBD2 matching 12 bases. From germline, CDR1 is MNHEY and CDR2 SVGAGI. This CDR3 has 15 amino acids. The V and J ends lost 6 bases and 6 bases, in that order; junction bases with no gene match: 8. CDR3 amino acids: CASRSGTSGQKTQYF. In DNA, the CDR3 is TGTGCCAGCAGGAGTGGGACTAGCGGGCAGAAGACCCAGTACTTC.

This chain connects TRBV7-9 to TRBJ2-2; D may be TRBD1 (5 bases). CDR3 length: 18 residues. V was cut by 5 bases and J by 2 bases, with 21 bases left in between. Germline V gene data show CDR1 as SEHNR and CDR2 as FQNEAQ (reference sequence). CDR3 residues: CASSKGEFKGPNTGELFF. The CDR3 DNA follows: TGTGCCAGCAGCAAAGGAGAATTTAAGGGGCCTAACACCGGGGAGCTGTTTTTT.

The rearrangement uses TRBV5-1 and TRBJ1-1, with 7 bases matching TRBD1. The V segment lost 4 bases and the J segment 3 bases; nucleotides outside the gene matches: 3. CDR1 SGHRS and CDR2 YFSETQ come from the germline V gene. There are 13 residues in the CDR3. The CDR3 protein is CASSPGTDTEAFF. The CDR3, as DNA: TGCGCCAGCAGCCCGGGGACAGACACTGAAGCTTTCTTT.

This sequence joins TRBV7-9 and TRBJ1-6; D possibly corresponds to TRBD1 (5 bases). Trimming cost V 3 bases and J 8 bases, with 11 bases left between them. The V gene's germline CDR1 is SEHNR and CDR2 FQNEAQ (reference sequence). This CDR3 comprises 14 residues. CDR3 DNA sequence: TGTGCCAGCAGCTTCGGGGGACGGCATTCACCCCTCCACTTT. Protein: CASSFGGRHSPLHF.

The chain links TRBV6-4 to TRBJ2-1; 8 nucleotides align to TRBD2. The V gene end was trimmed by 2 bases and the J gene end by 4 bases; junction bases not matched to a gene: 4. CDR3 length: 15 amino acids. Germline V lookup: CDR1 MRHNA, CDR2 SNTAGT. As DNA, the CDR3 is TGTGCCAGCAGTGACGGAATAGCGGGGTACAATGAGCAGTTCTTC. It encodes CASSDGIAGYNEQFF.

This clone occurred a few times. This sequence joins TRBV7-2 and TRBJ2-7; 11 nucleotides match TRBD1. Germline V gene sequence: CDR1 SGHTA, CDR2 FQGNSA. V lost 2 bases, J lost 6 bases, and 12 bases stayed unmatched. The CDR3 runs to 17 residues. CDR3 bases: TGTGCCAGCAGCTTAACCCCAGGACAGGGGGCACAGGGCGAGCAGTACTTC. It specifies CASSLTPGQGAQGEQYF. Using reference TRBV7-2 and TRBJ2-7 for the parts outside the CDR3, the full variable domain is GAGVSQSPSNKVTEKGKDVELRCDPISGHTALYWYRQSLGQGLEFLIYFQGNSAPDKSGLPSDRFSAERTGGSVSTLTIQRTQQEDSAVYLCASSLTPGQGAQGEQYFGPGTRLTVT.

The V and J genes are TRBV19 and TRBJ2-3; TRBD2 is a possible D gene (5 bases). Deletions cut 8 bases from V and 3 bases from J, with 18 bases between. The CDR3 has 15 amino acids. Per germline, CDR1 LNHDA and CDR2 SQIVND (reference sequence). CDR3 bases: TGTGCCAGTCGTGCAGGTCGGGGTGTAACAGATACGCAGTATTTT. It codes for CASRAGRGVTDTQYF.

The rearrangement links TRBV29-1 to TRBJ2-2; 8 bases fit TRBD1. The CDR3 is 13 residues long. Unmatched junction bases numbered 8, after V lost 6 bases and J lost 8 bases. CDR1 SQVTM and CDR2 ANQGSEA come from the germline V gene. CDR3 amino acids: CSVRRQGAGELFF. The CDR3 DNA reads TGCAGCGTGAGACGTCAGGGGGCTGGGGAGCTGTTTTTT.